This TCR beta chain is from a study of cytomegalovirus exposure and HLA in healthy donors. Points from the study as a whole: About 87% or about 30% of the time was how often most TCR beta V segments were productive, according to an earlier analysis. Follow-up analysis seemed to connect common viral pathogens with several of the most significant clusters identified. V- and J-gene trimming in TCR beta was tied to a missense DCLRE1C variant by an analysis performed later.

PCR used 60 Vbeta primers and 13 Jbeta primers. Some clones are missing from TCRdb's copy, which holds only in-frame ones; the method was immunoSEQ multiplex PCR. This table holds more than 250,000 clones, around nine tenths found once. About this clone: What it recognizes is unknown.

V dropped 9 bases and J dropped 0; count of bases not matched to a gene: 4. The CDR3 sequence is 15 residues long. Germline V gene data show CDR1 as WSHSY and CDR2 as SAAADI. Sequencing was carried out using PBMCs. J is TRBJ2-4 and V is TRBV10-2, with 11 bases matching TRBD2. The receptor was isolated from a young woman in good health and CMV-seronegative. CDR3 DNA: TGCGCCAGTGTGACTAGCGGGGAAGCCAAAAACATTCAGTACTTC. This translates into CASVTSGEAKNIQYF.